What follows is one T cell receptor beta chain and its context. Its matching antigen is unknown. Likely a read error: the CDR3 ends without its conserved phenylalanine or tryptophan. The limits of the CDR3 on the DNA are not certain, so only TCRdb's listed CDR3 is given. This entry is derived from a study of tumor-infiltrating lymphocytes in primary liver carcinoma. Study details: The patient group consisted of men and women aged 30 to 69 years. General study points: Top-250-clone fractions were significantly higher in tumors than in blood (p = 0.039).

RNA was extracted from whole blood without cell sorting, alongside germline DNA. CDR1 is SGHNT and CDR2 is YENEEA in the germline V gene. The CDR3 numbers 15 amino acids, ends counted. From roughly 0.45 ug total RNA, TCR beta cDNA was generated with a primer in the constant region. Libraries covering TCR beta were generated through three nested multiplex PCR rounds (using a slightly modified ARM-PCR). Running nine to ten cycles apiece, the first two PCR rounds relied on TRBV1-TRBV30 forward primers together with a C-beta reverse primer. Each CDR3 protein gets one entry after TCRdb re-called the multiplex PCR reads with MiXCR. Of approximately 340,000 distinct CDR3 sequences detected, approximately 64% appear once; the ten largest clones hold 5.5% to 7%.

This chain uses TRBV11-3 with TRBJ2-5; TRBD2 is the table's D call, not checked against the DNA. Sequenced material: peripheral blood. The TCR comes from a man in his forties with primary liver carcinoma and hepatitis B virus infection. The CDR3 is CASSPGLAGRETRYL.